The 19 T cell receptor beta chains reported below all come from one sample, sequenced in a study of blood T cell repertoires in COVID-19. The data were produced by immunoSEQ multiplex PCR, yet TCRdb's version contains in-frame clones alone and is incomplete. This sample has some 140,000 clones; 79% occur once, and the top ten carry under 4.5%. Sequencing was done on a sample of peripheral blood. The receptors derive from a man aged 55 to 70 with acute or convalescent COVID-19.

The chain recombines TRBV5-8 with TRBJ2-1, with 7 bases lining up with TRBD2. After removal of 1 base from V and 7 bases from J, the junction contained 8 bases not matched to a gene. The CDR3 contains 15 residues. The germline V gene has CDR1 SGHTS and CDR2 YDEGEE. CDR3 in amino acids: CASSLMGGSANEQFF. The DNA of the CDR3 is TGTGCCAGCAGCTTGATGGGCGGGAGTGCGAATGAGCAGTTCTTC.

This sequence joins TRBV6-2 or TRBV6-3 and TRBJ2-7; 8 nucleotides agree with TRBD2. V dropped 4 bases and J dropped 0; count of bases not matched to a gene: 8. This CDR3 contains 16 residues. Germline CDR1 reads MNHEY; CDR2 reads SVGEGT. DNA for the CDR3: TGTGCCAGCAGTTCCCGGGGGGGCCCAAACTCCTACGAGCAGTACTTC. Translation gives CASSSRGGPNSYEQYF.

This clone has more than one count but fewer than ten. The chain recombines TRBV7-8 with TRBJ1-1; a possible D gene is TRBD1 (5 bases). This CDR3 spans 14 amino acids. Trimming took 3 bases from V and 2 from J, leaving 10 bases between them. CDR1 SGHVS and CDR2 FQNEAQ come from the germline V gene. The CDR3 DNA sequence: TGTGCCAGCAGCTTCCAGGGTCACAACACTGAAGCTTTCTTT. Its translation: CASSFQGHNTEAFF.

This clone has only a few counts. The chain has TRBV7-9 and TRBJ2-5, with a tentative D call TRBD2 (5 bases). The V gene lost 3 bases and the J gene lost 2 bases, with 13 bases spanning the gap. The germline V gene has CDR1 SEHNR and CDR2 FQNEAQ (reference sequence). The CDR3 is 15 residues long. CDR3: CASSLDSTPQETQYF. CDR3 nucleotide sequence: TGTGCCAGCAGCTTGGACTCTACCCCTCAAGAGACCCAGTACTTC.

The chain links TRBV6-6 to TRBJ1-6, with 7 bases matching TRBD1. CDR1 is MNHNY, CDR2 SVGAGI, per germline (reference sequence). V lost 5 bases, J lost 2 bases, and 9 bases stayed unmatched. CDR3 length: 17 amino acids. Written as DNA, the CDR3 is TGTGCCAGCAGTCCCGACAGGGCTGGAACCTATAATTCACCCCTCCACTTT. Its translation: CASSPDRAGTYNSPLHF.

The genes are TRBV6-4 and TRBJ1-1; D gene unclear. The CDR3 is 14 amino acids. Trimming left V 6 bases short and J 0 bases short, with 11 bases between. Per the germline V gene, CDR1 is MRHNA and CDR2 is SNTAGT. Written as DNA, the CDR3 is TGTGCCAGCAGAGCGACGGATATGAACACTGAAGCTTTCTTT. Protein: CASRATDMNTEAFF.

The rearrangement joins TRBV2 to TRBJ2-1, with TRBD1 identical over 9 bases. Germline loops: CDR1 SNHLY, CDR2 FYNNEI. The CDR3 covers 12 residues. Unmatched junction bases numbered 4, after V lost 7 bases and J lost 9 bases. The CDR3 here is CASKTGGSEQFF. The CDR3 bases are TGTGCCAGCAAGACAGGGGGAAGTGAGCAGTTCTTC.

This rearrangement joins TRBV6-5 to TRBJ2-2; no reliable D call. CDR3 length equals 12 residues. V was cut by 6 bases and J by 2 bases, with 4 bases left in between. Germline values: CDR1 MNHEY, CDR2 SVGAGI. The CDR3: CASRLNTGELFF. The DNA of the CDR3 is TGTGCCAGCAGACTAAACACCGGGGAGCTGTTTTTT.

This clone was counted between two and nine times. V usage is TRBV14 and J usage is TRBJ2-7, with 8 nucleotides matching TRBD1. This CDR3 has 14 amino acids. Germline CDR1 is SGHDN and CDR2 is FVKESK. V trimming: 2 bases; J trimming: 6 bases; junction bases outside the gene matches: 6. Here the CDR3 DNA reads TGTGCCAGCAGCCAACCTGGACAGGGAGTCGAGCAGTACTTC. This translates into CASSQPGQGVEQYF.

This clone showed up just once. V is TRBV10-3 and J is TRBJ2-1; TRBD2 aligns across 8 bases. J was trimmed by 8 bases and V by 6 bases; bases with no gene match: 9. Germline-derived CDR1 and CDR2 are ENHRY and SYGVKD. CDR3 length equals 14 residues. The CDR3 bases are TGTGCCATCAGGTCGGGAGGGGGGGGAGATGAGCAGTTCTTC. Translated, it gives CAIRSGGGGDEQFF.

The chain joins TRBV28 to TRBJ1-2; 8 bases line up with TRBD1. The CDR3 extends over 13 amino acids. CDR1 MDHEN and CDR2 SYDVKM come from the germline V gene. V trimming: 10 bases; J trimming: 5 bases; junction bases outside the gene matches: 9. The CDR3 is CATQGVFTYGYTF. CDR3 bases: TGTGCCACACAGGGGGTGTTTACTTATGGCTACACCTTC.

The V gene is TRBV6-5, the J gene TRBJ2-1, with no clear D. Trimming cost V 5 bases and J 10 bases, with 9 bases left between them. The length of the CDR3 is 11 residues. Germline CDR1 and CDR2: MNHEY and SVGAGI. The CDR3 here is CASSLYEEQFF. For the CDR3, the DNA is TGTGCCAGCAGTCTTTATGAGGAGCAGTTCTTC.

The CDR3 region has the DNA TGTGCCAGCAGTCAGCGGGCCTACGAGCAGTACTTC. Translated: CASSQRAYEQYF. The chain links TRBV2 to TRBJ2-7, with D possibly being TRBD2 (6 bases). CDR3 length: 12 amino acids. Between the trimmed V and J ends, which lost 5 bases and 2 bases, there was a span of 7 bases. CDR1 and CDR2 from the germline V gene are SNHLY and FYNNEI.

This chain links TRBV5-4 with TRBJ2-3, with TRBD2 as a possible D gene (5 bases). The germline V and J ends were trimmed by 1 base and 5 bases, with 8 bases remaining between them. The germline V gene has CDR1 SGHNT and CDR2 YYREEE (reference sequence). The CDR3 runs to 13 residues. CDR3 loop: CASSLRGGDTQYF. The CDR3 DNA reads as TGTGCCAGCAGCTTGCGGGGTGGAGATACGCAGTATTTT.

V gene TRBV7-7 combines with J gene TRBJ1-2, with TRBD1 matching over 9 bases. The V and J ends lost 10 bases and 1 base, in that order; junction bases with no gene match: 10. Germline V gene sequence: CDR1 SSHAT, CDR2 FNYEAQ (reference sequence). The CDR3 extends over 15 amino acids. In DNA, the CDR3 is TGTGCCACTCGGGCCCTGACAGGGGGTAACTATGGCTACACCTTC. Protein sequence: CATRALTGGNYGYTF.

J is TRBJ1-6 and V is TRBV3-1 (or the pseudogene TRBV3-2); D unclear. Germline CDR1 is LGHDT and CDR2 is YNNKEL (reference sequence). CDR3 length: 14 amino acids. V lost 4 bases and J lost 7, with 11 bases in between. CDR3 sequence: CASSPVRENSPLHF. The CDR3 bases are TGTGCCAGCAGCCCGGTCCGGGAAAATTCACCCCTCCACTTT.

The chain combines TRBV3-1 (or the pseudogene TRBV3-2) with TRBJ2-2, with 7 bases fitting TRBD2. The CDR3 runs to 15 residues. Per germline, CDR1 LGHDT and CDR2 YNNKEL (reference sequence). The V and J ends lost 2 bases and 2 bases, in that order; junction bases with no gene match: 2. The CDR3 is CASSQWDYNTGELFF. The CDR3 region has the DNA TGTGCCAGCAGCCAATGGGACTATAACACCGGGGAGCTGTTTTTT.

V usage is TRBV7-2 and J usage is TRBJ2-3; TRBD1 agrees at 7 bases. The CDR3 length is 13 residues. V was clipped by 5 bases and J by 9 bases; unmatched bases: 8. Per germline, CDR1 SGHTA and CDR2 FQGNSA. The CDR3 loop is CASSPRSRGTQYF. CDR3 DNA sequence: TGTGCCAGCAGCCCCCGAAGCAGGGGGACGCAGTATTTT.

The chain has TRBV5-8 and TRBJ2-2, with TRBD1 matching 11 bases. CDR3 length equals 16 residues. V was pared by 3 bases and J by 3 bases, with 4 bases of the junction left unmatched. Germline V lookup: CDR1 SGHTS, CDR2 YDEGEE. In nucleotides, the CDR3 is TGTGCCAGCAGCTCCGGACAGGGGGCTTACACCGGGGAGCTGTTTTTT. This gives the protein CASSSGQGAYTGELFF. The variable domain in full, with the rest retrieved from reference TRBV5-8 and TRBJ2-2, is EAGVTQSPTHLIKTRGQQATLRCSPISGHTSVYWYQQALGLGLQFLLWYDEGEERNRGNFPPRFSGRQFPNYSSELNVNALELEDSALYLCASSSGQGAYTGELFFGEGSRLTVL.